These T cell receptor beta chains were read from a single sample in a study of cytomegalovirus exposure and HLA in healthy donors. Produced via immunoSEQ multiplex PCR; TCRdb's table is partial and in-frame only. Of 100,000 or so clones in the sample, 15% are singletons; the top ten hold over 0.8%. Sequences were obtained from PBMCs. All receptors derive from a female donor in good health and CMV-seronegative. Both conserved end residues are part of each CDR3. The order of the fields is J gene, clone size, D gene, V gene, CDR3 protein, CDR3 DNA. A D gene is named only where the DNA matches it firmly. Not all rows give a size; the values are once, few, many and, for expanded clones, a class.

j_gene: TRBJ1-5
abundance: -
d_gene: TRBD1
v_gene: TRBV30
CDR3aa: CAWSAGQGGQPQHF
CDR3nt: TGTGCCTGGAGTGCGGGACAGGGGGGTCAGCCCCAGCATTTT

j_gene: TRBJ2-7
abundance: -
d_gene: -
v_gene: TRBV15
CDR3aa: CATSREGPGTGSVLYF
CDR3nt: TGTGCCACCAGCAGAGAGGGTCCTGGGACTGGGTCTGTTCTGTACTTC

j_gene: TRBJ1-3
abundance: few
d_gene: -
v_gene: TRBV4-2
CDR3aa: CASSQDWEYGNTIYF
CDR3nt: TGTGCCAGCAGCCAAGATTGGGAGTACGGAAACACCATATATTTT

j_gene: TRBJ1-2
abundance: few
d_gene: TRBD1
v_gene: TRBV6-4
CDR3aa: CASGPRGRRDGYTF
CDR3nt: TGTGCCAGCGGTCCCAGGGGGCGCCGAGATGGCTACACCTTC

j_gene: TRBJ2-3
abundance: -
d_gene: -
v_gene: TRBV5-1
CDR3aa: CASSLSSTAITDTQYF
CDR3nt: TGCGCCAGCAGCTTGAGTTCGACAGCGATCACAGATACGCAGTATTTT

j_gene: TRBJ1-1
abundance: few
d_gene: -
v_gene: TRBV20-1
CDR3aa: CSAIQGTEAFF
CDR3nt: TGCAGTGCTATCCAGGGGACTGAAGCTTTCTTT

j_gene: TRBJ2-2
abundance: few
d_gene: TRBD1
v_gene: TRBV6-5
CDR3aa: CASRRGQSTGELFF
CDR3nt: TGTGCCAGCAGAAGGGGGCAGAGCACCGGGGAGCTGTTTTTT

j_gene: TRBJ2-3
abundance: few
d_gene: -
v_gene: TRBV29-1
CDR3aa: CSVEGKLTDTQYF
CDR3nt: TGCAGCGTTGAAGGCAAACTCACAGATACGCAGTATTTT

j_gene: TRBJ2-3
abundance: -
d_gene: -
v_gene: TRBV7-2
CDR3aa: CASSYRGSPDTQYF
CDR3nt: TGTGCCAGCAGCTACCGGGGATCGCCAGATACGCAGTATTTT

j_gene: TRBJ2-3
abundance: -
d_gene: TRBD2
v_gene: TRBV13
CDR3aa: CASSPGLAATKKATQYF
CDR3nt: TGTGCCAGCAGCCCGGGACTAGCGGCAACCAAGAAGGCTACGCAGTATTTT

j_gene: TRBJ2-7
abundance: -
d_gene: TRBD2
v_gene: TRBV18
CDR3aa: CASSPGTSYEQYF
CDR3nt: TGTGCCAGCTCACCAGGGACTAGTTACGAGCAGTACTTC

j_gene: TRBJ1-2
abundance: -
d_gene: TRBD1
v_gene: TRBV30
CDR3aa: CAWSWDRGNYGYTF
CDR3nt: TGTGCCTGGAGCTGGGACAGGGGGAACTATGGCTACACCTTC

j_gene: TRBJ2-7
abundance: -
d_gene: TRBD2
v_gene: TRBV7-3
CDR3aa: CASAALAGPYEQYF
CDR3nt: TGTGCCAGCGCTGCTCTAGCGGGACCCTACGAGCAGTACTTC

j_gene: TRBJ1-4
abundance: few
d_gene: TRBD1
v_gene: TRBV5-1
CDR3aa: CASSLAGQSNEKLFF
CDR3nt: TGCGCCAGCAGCTTGGCGGGACAGAGTAATGAAAAACTGTTTTTT

j_gene: TRBJ2-2
abundance: -
d_gene: -
v_gene: TRBV4-3
CDR3aa: CASSRGGTGYSGELFF
CDR3nt: TGCGCCAGCAGCCGGGGAGGGACAGGATACTCCGGGGAGCTGTTTTTT

j_gene: TRBJ1-5
abundance: -
d_gene: -
v_gene: TRBV7-8
CDR3aa: CASSLVVQGLLSNQPQHF
CDR3nt: TGTGCCAGCAGCTTGGTAGTACAGGGTTTACTGAGCAATCAGCCCCAGCATTTT

j_gene: TRBJ2-3
abundance: few
d_gene: TRBD2
v_gene: TRBV7-8
CDR3aa: CASSLRTSASTDTQYF
CDR3nt: TGTGCCAGCAGTCTAAGGACTAGCGCCAGCACAGATACGCAGTATTTT

j_gene: TRBJ1-1
abundance: -
d_gene: -
v_gene: TRBV29-1
CDR3aa: CSVELRQASHEAFF
CDR3nt: TGCAGCGTTGAGCTTAGACAGGCGAGCCATGAAGCTTTCTTT

j_gene: TRBJ2-2
abundance: -
d_gene: -
v_gene: TRBV9
CDR3aa: CASSVGGPGELFF
CDR3nt: TGTGCCAGCAGCGTAGGGGGGCCCGGGGAGCTGTTTTTT

j_gene: TRBJ2-1
abundance: few
d_gene: TRBD2
v_gene: TRBV19
CDR3aa: CASSPPGGRYNEQFF
CDR3nt: TGTGCCAGTAGTCCTCCGGGGGGGCGCTACAATGAGCAGTTCTTC

j_gene: TRBJ2-7
abundance: -
d_gene: TRBD2
v_gene: TRBV5-1
CDR3aa: CASSFTSGTYEQYF
CDR3nt: TGCGCCAGCAGCTTCACTAGCGGGACCTACGAGCAGTACTTC

j_gene: TRBJ2-1
abundance: few
d_gene: TRBD2
v_gene: TRBV13
CDR3aa: CASSLGGGAMDEQFF
CDR3nt: TGTGCCAGCAGCTTAGGCGGGGGGGCCATGGATGAGCAGTTCTTC

j_gene: TRBJ1-5
abundance: -
d_gene: -
v_gene: TRBV2
CDR3aa: CASKESYSNQPQHF
CDR3nt: TGTGCCAGCAAGGAGAGCTATAGCAATCAGCCCCAGCATTTT

j_gene: TRBJ2-7
abundance: -
d_gene: TRBD2
v_gene: TRBV28
CDR3aa: CASSQGSLGLAGPIKREQYF
CDR3nt: TGTGCCAGCAGTCAGGGATCCCTGGGACTAGCGGGACCGATCAAACGCGAGCAGTACTTC

j_gene: TRBJ1-2
abundance: -
d_gene: TRBD1
v_gene: TRBV6-5
CDR3aa: CASSFRGQGLYGYTF
CDR3nt: TGTGCCAGCAGTTTTAGAGGACAGGGCCTCTATGGCTACACCTTC

j_gene: TRBJ2-5
abundance: -
d_gene: TRBD1
v_gene: TRBV5-1
CDR3aa: CASSLPGQGNTETQYF
CDR3nt: TGCGCCAGCAGCCTACCGGGACAGGGAAACACAGAGACCCAGTACTTC